This note documents a single T cell receptor beta chain sequence. Measured with immunoSEQ multiplex PCR; TCRdb has only the in-frame clones, and not every one. The sample includes around 150,000 clones, approximately 91% of them seen just once. This specimen comes from a study of blood T cell repertoires in COVID-19. Germline V gene lookup returns CDR1 MNHNS and CDR2 SASEGT. Losses at the gene ends were 4 bases for V and 7 bases for J; bases not matched to a gene: 10. CDR3 size: 17 residues. The sequence was collected from a man aged 18 to 29 with acute or convalescent COVID-19. The material sequenced was peripheral blood. The chain links TRBV6-1 to TRBJ2-2; 12 bases map to TRBD2. The CDR3: CASSGGLAGILSGELFF. CDR3 DNA: TGTGCCAGCAGTGGCGGACTAGCGGGAATCCTTAGCGGGGAGCTGTTTTTT.